The 21 T cell receptor beta chains listed next were all sequenced from one sample in a study of CD4 T cells in relation to SARS-CoV-2 and coronaviruses. Unexposed donor CD4+ T cells date from about 2011-2018, before the COVID-19 pandemic. CD4+ T cells were isolated from the cells after roughly 11 days of culture. No antigens are known for them. Assay: immunoSEQ multiplex PCR; the TCRdb copy retains only in-frame clones and omits some. The sample consists of approximately 27,000 clones, about 81% of them appearing once. Sequencing was performed on CD4+ T cells from PBMCs, cultured in vitro. Receptors were obtained from a human donor in good health.

The J gene is TRBJ1-5, the V gene TRBV6-5; no definite D call. The germline V gene has CDR1 MNHEY and CDR2 SVGAGI. The CDR3 is 14 amino acids. Trimming removed 3 bases at V and 2 bases at J, with 8 bases between. Here the CDR3 reads CASSYSRGNQPQHF. CDR3 DNA: TGTGCCAGCAGTTATAGCCGAGGCAATCAGCCCCAGCATTTT.

The V and J genes are TRBV5-4 and TRBJ2-1; D call uncertain. The CDR3 loop spans 13 amino acids. Germline V gene lookup returns CDR1 SGHNT and CDR2 YYREEE (reference sequence). The V end was cut by 4 bases, the J end by 7 bases, with 12 bases between. Here the CDR3 reads CASSLPTENEQFF. The CDR3, as DNA: TGTGCCAGCAGCCTACCGACCGAAAATGAGCAGTTCTTC.

The sample holds a few counts of this clone. This sequence joins TRBV12-3 or TRBV12-4 and TRBJ1-2, with 7 bases matching TRBD1. The CDR3 is 13 residues long. J gave up 2 bases and V 5 bases, and 2 bases lay outside the gene matches. For the CDR3, the DNA is TGTGCCAGCAGTGTACAGGGGAACTATGGCTACACCTTC. As protein: CASSVQGNYGYTF.

The table lists this clone with a count of one. The V gene is TRBV4-1, the J gene TRBJ1-5; D possibly corresponds to TRBD1 (5 bases). The ends were cut back, 0 bases at V and 2 bases at J, with 8 bases in the middle. Germline CDR1 MGHRA, CDR2 YSYEKL. The CDR3 covers 15 residues. This CDR3 is CASSQDSGGNQPQHF. Written as DNA, the CDR3 is TGCGCCAGCAGCCAAGATTCGGGGGGCAATCAGCCCCAGCATTTT.

The rearrangement joins TRBV5-6 to TRBJ2-7, with D maybe TRBD2 (6 bases). CDR1 and CDR2 (germline): SGHDT, YYEEEE. This CDR3 region has 14 residues. With 0 bases removed from V and 6 bases from J, the gap between germline ends came to 13 bases. For the CDR3, the DNA is TGTGCCAGCAGCTTGGGGAGGGCTAGGAGCGAGCAGTACTTC. Protein product: CASSLGRARSEQYF.

This clone was found once. Written as DNA, the CDR3 is TGTGCCAGCGACAAAGTGGGGGTCGAGACCCAGTACTTC. Translation gives CASDKVGVETQYF. The chain combines TRBV3-1 (or the pseudogene TRBV3-2) with TRBJ2-5, with D tentatively TRBD1 or TRBD2 (5 bases each). V was pared by 8 bases and J by 5 bases, with 15 bases between. This CDR3 is built from 13 residues. The germline CDR1 and CDR2 sequences are LGHDT and YNNKEL (reference sequence).

This chain uses TRBV30 with TRBJ2-5; 7 positions match TRBD1. This CDR3 is built from 12 residues. Losses at the gene ends were 5 bases for V and 12 bases for J; bases not matched to a gene: 12. In germline, CDR1 is GTSNPN, CDR2 SVGIG (reference sequence). The CDR3 DNA follows: TGTGCCTGGTCGGTCGAGACAGGGCCCAAGTACTTC. Its translation: CAWSVETGPKYF.

The V gene is TRBV18, the J gene TRBJ2-7; 7 bases fit TRBD1. CDR1 and CDR2 from the germline V gene are KGHSH and LQKENI. The CDR3 is made up of 16 amino acids. Trimming removed 2 bases from V and 3 bases from J; junction bases left unmatched: 10. The CDR3 nucleotides are TGTGCCAGCTCACCATGGGCCGACAGGGTTAACTACGAGCAGTACTTC. As protein: CASSPWADRVNYEQYF. Full variable domain (remainder filled in from reference TRBV18 and TRBJ2-7): NAGVMQNPRHLVRRRGQEARLRCSPMKGHSHVYWYRQLPEEGLKFMVYLQKENIIDESGMPKERFSAEFPKEGPSILRIQQVVRGDSAAYFCASSPWADRVNYEQYFGPGTRLTVT.

V is TRBV24-1 and J is TRBJ2-7, with TRBD1 identical over 8 bases. The CDR3 loop spans 14 amino acids. Germline CDR1 is KGHDR and CDR2 is SFDVKD. Trimming cost V 9 bases and J 3 bases; bases outside gene matches: 9. CDR3 loop: CATVTRDRYYEQYF. The DNA of the CDR3 is TGTGCCACCGTAACTCGGGACAGGTACTACGAGCAGTACTTC.

The chain links TRBV11-2 to TRBJ2-1; 9 nucleotides match TRBD1. The CDR3 is made up of 16 amino acids. With 5 bases clipped from V and 5 bases from J, the junction kept 10 bases outside the gene matches. Per the germline V gene, CDR1 is SGHAT and CDR2 is FQNNGV. CDR3 protein: CASSTHRGLSNNEQFF. The CDR3, as DNA: TGTGCCAGCAGCACCCACAGGGGGCTTAGTAACAATGAGCAGTTCTTC.

This sequence joins TRBV5-6 and TRBJ2-1; D possibly corresponds to TRBD1 (5 bases). Germline V gene data show CDR1 as SGHDT and CDR2 as YYEEEE. Trimming took 4 bases from V and 3 from J, leaving 17 bases between them. This CDR3 contains 16 residues. The CDR3 is CASSPLGRNLYNEQFF. The CDR3 coding sequence is TGTGCCAGCAGCCCATTGGGGCGCAACCTCTACAATGAGCAGTTCTTC.

The rearrangement links TRBV18 to TRBJ2-5, with no clear D. In germline, CDR1 is KGHSH, CDR2 LQKENI. The V end was cut by 6 bases, the J end by 1 base, with 12 bases between. The CDR3 loop spans 14 amino acids. CDR3 sequence reads: CASSSSGIQETQYF. The CDR3 DNA reads as TGTGCCAGCTCTTCCTCAGGAATCCAAGAGACCCAGTACTTC.

This clone has only a few counts. The rearrangement links TRBV5-5 to TRBJ2-4; the match to TRBD2 covers 7 bases. Germline CDR1 is SGHKS and CDR2 is YYEKEE (reference sequence). This CDR3 region has 19 residues. After removal of 0 bases from V and 1 base from J, the junction contained 13 bases not matched to a gene. The CDR3 loop reads CASSLDGLDGLGAKNIQYF. The CDR3 region has the DNA TGTGCCAGCAGCTTGGACGGACTAGATGGCCTAGGGGCCAAAAACATTCAGTACTTC.

The genes are TRBV6-5 and TRBJ2-3, with D perhaps TRBD1 (5 bases). Looked up from germline, CDR1 is MNHEY and CDR2 is SVGAGI. V was cut by 6 bases and J by 4 bases, with 14 bases left in between. This CDR3 has 14 amino acids. CDR3 coding DNA: TGTGCCAGCAGCTTTCAGGGTTCCGCAGATACGCAGTATTTT. Translated, it gives CASSFQGSADTQYF.

The genes are TRBV5-1 and TRBJ2-2; 9 bases are a match to TRBD1. V lost 4 bases, J lost 3 bases, and 7 bases stayed unmatched. The CDR3 is 16 residues long. The V gene's germline CDR1 is SGHRS and CDR2 YFSETQ. CDR3 protein: CASSQQGQGDTGELFF. Written as DNA, the CDR3 is TGCGCCAGCAGCCAACAGGGACAGGGCGACACCGGGGAGCTGTTTTTT.

The rearrangement joins TRBV25-1 to TRBJ1-2; TRBD1 matches 12 bases. This CDR3 is built from 16 residues. Germline V lookup: CDR1 MGHDK, CDR2 SYGVNS. V lost 3 bases to trimming and J lost 6 bases; unmatched junction nucleotides: 8. DNA for the CDR3: TGTGCCAGCAGTGAGGGACAGGGGGCGGCTGTGGATGGCTACACCTTC. Its translation is CASSEGQGAAVDGYTF.

The rearrangement links TRBV4-3 to TRBJ2-3; TRBD1 agrees at 8 bases. There are 14 residues in the CDR3. Germline loops: CDR1 LGHNA, CDR2 YSLEER. The V gene end was trimmed by 4 bases and the J gene end by 5 bases; junction bases not matched to a gene: 5. CDR3 DNA sequence: TGCGCCAGCAGCCGGGCAGGGGGCATAGATACGCAGTATTTT. This translates into CASSRAGGIDTQYF.

The rearrangement links TRBV7-9 to TRBJ2-7; TRBD1 aligns across 7 bases. CDR3 size: 12 residues. The germline gives CDR1 SEHNR, CDR2 FQNEAQ (reference sequence). V dropped 5 bases and J dropped 5; count of bases not matched to a gene: 3. CDR3 DNA: TGTGCCAGCAGCAGTACAGGGGACGAGCAGTACTTC. Translated: CASSSTGDEQYF.

This clone was detected only a few times. The chain is built from TRBV7-5 and TRBJ1-4. TRBV7-5 is listed as a pseudogene. CDR3 length: 9 residues. CDR3 nucleotides: TGTGCCAGAAGCCAAACGGGACTTTTT. Residues: CARSQTGLF.

The chain recombines TRBV13 with TRBJ2-2; the D gene is possibly TRBD1 (5 bases). This CDR3 region has 16 residues. Germline CDR1 reads PRHDT; CDR2 reads FYEKMQ (reference sequence). V was shortened by 5 bases and J by 0 bases, with 13 bases between the two germline ends. CDR3 DNA: TGTGCCAGCAGCCGGACACAGAGCGCGAACACCGGGGAGCTGTTTTTT. Encoded protein: CASSRTQSANTGELFF.

This clone was recorded once. The V gene is TRBV6-4, the J gene TRBJ2-1; no clear D. Trimming cost V 0 bases and J 0 bases, with 9 bases left between them. The CDR3 totals 16 residues. The germline CDR1 and CDR2 sequences are MRHNA and SNTAGT. CDR3 sequence: CASSDSSSNSYNEQFF. CDR3 in DNA: TGTGCCAGCAGTGACTCGTCCAGCAACTCCTACAATGAGCAGTTCTTC.